Here is one T cell receptor (beta chain) with its context. This clone was detected once. The antigen it binds to is not known. Per-base quality was not reported, and no clone a single base away is much larger than it. V lost 2 bases and J lost 1 base, and the count of bases not matched to a germline gene is 8. The CDR1 and CDR2 encoded by the germline V gene are MDHEN and SYDVKM. Measured from the cysteine to the phenylalanine, the CDR3 is 17 residues long. The entry retains the CDR3 DNA only, 51 bases that are in frame from base 1. TCRbeta CDR3 regions were amplified from genomic DNA using the immunoSEQ Assay, a bias-controlled multiplex PCR. Processing in the source paper ran as follows. Nucleated cell counts per sample were estimated from amplification of reference gene primers within the assay. Sequence reads were collapsed and filtered to measure the absolute abundance of every unique TCRbeta CDR3 rearrangement. For each sample, productive Simpson clonality was calculated as the square root of Simpson's diversity index over productive rearrangements. This is the immuneACCESS table as TCRdb keeps it, with only in-frame sequences that have V and J called. A part of the clones is gone; compared with another copy, unresolved V genes explain less than half, and the rest is unexplained. That table supplies the V and J calls and clone size; D and trimming were determined from the DNA. Here the sample has around 300,000 clones; around 90% occur a single time. Together, the top ten hold around 2% of the sample.

The data are from a study of blood T cell repertoires in COVID-19 (dated by TCRdb to about 2020). As for the study more broadly: For ImmuneRACE Cohort 3, a participant was defined as recovered based on two consecutive negative NP/OP PCR tests, clearance by a healthcare professional, or resolution of symptoms. Collaborator samples came from the United States, Italy and Spain and covered acute and convalescent phases of COVID-19. The prospective study material was composed of cDNA or gDNA derived from T cells, B-cell-depleted T cells, or PBMCs. Subjects who had been exposed to COVID-19, were actively infected with it, or had recovered from it provided the deeply sampled blood TCRbeta repertoires that made up the dataset. A freely available public database, intended as a resource for researchers studying the immune response to SARS-CoV-2, is where the repertoires were released. Samples came from the ongoing ImmuneRACE study (first 160 participants) plus 1,254 subjects from 6 global collaborators. The sample metadata nearly always contained a de-identified subject ID, COVID-19 status, age in years and sex. Where available, HLA class I and class II types were taken from metadata supplied by the sample provider and were not determined by assay-based typing. Results the study describes overall, beyond this receptor: The quantity of clinical and demographic metadata differed by source and by participant and was supplied without curation.

In the prospective study, participants were roughly 18 to 100 years old, resided in 24 geographic areas of the United States, and were enrolled through a virtual design. In the prospective study, participants were assigned to cohorts based on the clinical history participants reported in a screening survey and a study questionnaire. Mobile phlebotomists in the prospective study collected whole blood, serum and a nasopharyngeal or oropharyngeal swab from every participant. Prospective study participants could optionally give additional blood draws and questionnaires over a 2-month period. Prospective study blood samples were shipped either frozen or at room temperature before DNA extraction.

This sequence originates from a woman in her sixties or seventies in a cohort exposed to, infected with or recovered from COVID-19 (not recorded which). The V gene is TRBV28 and the J gene is TRBJ1-3; 7 junctional bases match TRBD1. The specimen sequenced was PBMCs or T cells enriched from blood (not recorded which). This receptor has the CDR3 CASSLRQGGRSGNTIYF. The sequence in DNA is TGTGCCAGCAGTTTAAGGCAGGGGGGAAGGTCTGGAAACACCATATATTTT.